The source of this T cell receptor (beta chain) is a study of vaccination and CD4 T cells after COVID-19. Study summary: Four females and six males made up the convalescents, with two Hispanic. Overlapping spike peptides from SARS-CoV-2, HCoV-NL63, HCoV-OC43 and HCoV-229E served to stimulate the cells.

Documented time point: late sampling 161 to 241 days after vaccination in a few convalescent patients. Treatment in this sample: approximately 9-day PBMC culture with coronavirus spike peptide pools or control peptides (ViraFEST assay). Once obtained from cultured CD4+ T cells, the DNA was sequenced using the Oncomine TCR Beta short-read assay. The genomic DNA was obtained from cultured CD4+ T cells by extraction with the QIAamp micro DNA kit. Each CDR3 protein is one row after TCRdb ran MiXCR on the PCR reads. The table has approximately 20,000 distinct CDR3 sequences, 46% seen once; the top ten hold 13%. V lost 5 bases to trimming and J lost 1 base, with 4 bases between them. The CDR3 totals 12 residues. Germline loops: CDR1 SEHNR, CDR2 FQNEAQ (reference sequence). About this clonotype: Its cognate antigen is unknown.

The TCR originated in a human donor who had recovered from COVID-19. The rearrangement links TRBV7-9 to TRBJ2-3; D is undetermined. Sequences were derived from CD4+ T cells from blood, cultured in vitro, sampled about 7 months after SARS-CoV-2 vaccination. The CDR3 DNA is TGTGCCAGCAGCCCCCGCACAGATACGCAGTATTTT. Its protein is CASSPRTDTQYF.